This T cell receptor beta chain is drawn from a study of cytomegalovirus exposure and HLA in healthy donors. Study observations and caveats: Listed as cytomegalovirus-associated were around 160 TCR beta chains.

The V and J ends lost 3 bases and 14 bases respectively, with 19 bases between them. Germline lookup yields CDR1 LNHDA and CDR2 SQIVND (reference sequence). CDR3 length: 13 amino acids. This clone was recorded a few times. The target antigen is unknown. Researchers ran the PCR with 60 Vbeta and 13 Jbeta primers. The assay was immunoSEQ multiplex PCR, and TCRdb's table has in-frame clones only and misses some. Among 150,000 to 250,000 clones listed, approximately 78% were seen once. The chain recombines TRBV19 with TRBJ1-2; D is unresolved. The clonotype was recovered from a woman aged 45-65 years in good health and CMV-seropositive. The sequenced material came from PBMCs. The CDR3 reads CASSMGQPNLRTF. CDR3 DNA: TGTGCCAGTAGTATGGGTCAGCCCAACTTGAGGACCTTC.